This T cell receptor (beta chain) emerged from a study of OX40 agonist ivuxolimab in advanced cancers. The CDR3 extends over 15 amino acids. Germline loops: CDR1 SGHVS, CDR2 FNYEAQ. V lost 0 bases and J lost 2, with 10 bases in between. Overall study findings and caveats: Among some nonresponders, normalized T-cell clonal expansion was also low. Expansion of clones was among the lowest in partial responders at 0.1-3.0 mg/kg. In CD8+ T cells, expanded clones were on average more numerous than in CD4+.

Profiled with immunoSEQ multiplex PCR; TCRdb holds only in-frame clones, not every one. This table has 12,000 or so clones, about four fifths appearing once. With respect to this clone: Its antigen is not identified.

Blood specimens came from baseline, cycle 4 day 1, and cycle 7 day 1. This sequence originates from an adult with an advanced solid tumor such as melanoma, head and neck, liver or kidney cancer. The sample in question was CD4+ or CD8+ T cells sorted from blood, obtained in a trial of the OX40 agonist ivuxolimab. The chain couples TRBV7-6 to TRBJ2-5; D gene ambiguous. The CDR3 reads CASSLARRPQETQYF. In DNA form, the CDR3 reads TGTGCCAGCAGCTTAGCCCGAAGGCCTCAAGAGACCCAGTACTTC.